These 18 T cell receptor beta chains were sequenced from one sample in a study of T-cell reconstitution after alpha-beta-depleted transplantation in children. Molecular barcoding with unique molecular identifiers was used for the TCRbeta library. One entry per CDR3 protein results from TCRdb running MiXCR on the PCR reads. The table has roughly 400,000 distinct CDR3 sequences, about 45% seen once. The sample in question was PBMCs, obtained before TCRalphabeta/CD19-depleted stem cell transplant. The receptor set was obtained from a girl aged 2-9 years with aplastic anemia, due to receive a stem cell transplant.

This chain uses TRBV7-9 with TRBJ2-1, with no clear D. Germline CDR1 SEHNR, CDR2 FQNEAQ (reference sequence). V lost 5 bases and J 6 bases, leaving 8 bases between the germline ends. The CDR3 is made up of 12 amino acids. The CDR3 DNA follows: TGTGCCAGCAGCGTCGCAGGCAATGAGCAGTTCTTC. Amino acid sequence: CASSVAGNEQFF.

This clonotype was detected many times. The chain carries TRBV5-1 and TRBJ1-3; D is ambiguous. The CDR3 length is 17 residues. Trimming removed 0 bases at V and 0 bases at J, with 13 bases between. Germline assignment: CDR1 SGHRS and CDR2 YFSETQ. The CDR3 loop reads CASSLEVLGSSGNTIYF. The CDR3 DNA reads as TGCGCCAGCAGCTTGGAAGTCCTGGGTTCCTCTGGAAACACCATATATTTT.

This clonotype has more than one count but fewer than ten. The rearrangement joins TRBV12-3 or TRBV12-4 to TRBJ2-3; TRBD2 might be the D (5 bases). The CDR3 is 14 residues long. Between the trimmed V and J ends, which lost 0 bases and 5 bases, there was a span of 9 bases. The CDR3 protein is CASSLAASGDTQYF. CDR3 DNA: TGTGCCAGCAGTTTAGCCGCCAGCGGAGATACGCAGTATTTT.

This chain connects TRBV20-1 to TRBJ2-7; TRBD2 matches 12 bases. The CDR3 is 15 amino acids. From germline, CDR1 is DFQATT and CDR2 SNEGSKA (reference sequence). V was pared by 3 bases and J by 2 bases, with 5 bases of the junction left unmatched. CDR3 residues: CSARILAGGPYEQYF. In DNA form, the CDR3 reads TGCAGTGCTAGGATTCTAGCGGGAGGGCCCTACGAGCAGTACTTC.

The gene calls are TRBV7-9 and TRBJ2-3; D is perhaps TRBD1 (6 bases). The CDR3 spans 14 residues. The V gene's germline CDR1 is SEHNR and CDR2 FQNEAQ (reference sequence). V was trimmed by 5 bases and J by 6 bases, leaving 15 bases between them. CDR3 protein: CASSQQGMADTQYF. The DNA for the CDR3 is TGTGCCAGCAGCCAACAGGGTATGGCGGATACGCAGTATTTT. The full variable domain, completed using reference TRBV7-9 and TRBJ2-3, is DTGVSQNPRHKITKRGQNVTFRCDPISEHNRLYWYRQTLGQGPEFLTYFQNEAQLEKSRLLSDRFSAERPKGSFSTLEIQRTEQGDSAMYLCASSQQGMADTQYFGPGTRLTVL.

This clonotype was counted a single time. The chain uses TRBV10-3 and TRBJ1-1; D is uncertain. Germline CDR1 reads ENHRY; CDR2 reads SYGVKD. V lost 3 bases to trimming and J lost 1 base, with 9 bases between them. CDR3 size: 14 residues. CDR3 in amino acids: CAISDVKGNTEAFF. DNA of the CDR3: TGTGCCATCAGTGACGTAAAAGGGAACACTGAAGCTTTCTTT.

The chain joins TRBV12-3 or TRBV12-4 to TRBJ2-2, with 8 bases identical to TRBD1. V trimming: 6 bases; J trimming: 4 bases; junction bases outside the gene matches: 10. The CDR3 length is 16 residues. CDR3 sequence reads: CASSRTQGAGTGELFF. The CDR3 coding sequence is TGTGCCAGCAGCCGTACCCAGGGGGCGGGCACCGGGGAGCTGTTTTTT.

The rearrangement joins TRBV30 to TRBJ1-5; D perhaps matches TRBD1 (5 bases). V shed 5 bases and J shed 0 bases, with 17 bases lying between them. CDR1 and CDR2 (germline): GTSNPN, SVGIG (reference sequence). This CDR3 has 16 residues. This chain's CDR3 is CAWSNGAANSNQPQHF. CDR3 sequence (DNA): TGTGCCTGGTCCAACGGGGCGGCTAATAGCAATCAGCCCCAGCATTTT.

This clonotype was observed a handful of times. The genes are TRBV12-3 or TRBV12-4 and TRBJ1-1; D is ambiguous. The CDR3 is 13 amino acids. V was trimmed by 6 bases and J by 6 bases, leaving 14 bases between them. CDR3 in amino acids: CASREEVGPEAFF. In DNA, the CDR3 is TGTGCCAGCAGAGAGGAGGTAGGCCCTGAAGCTTTCTTT.

This clonotype was recorded many times. V is TRBV14 and J is TRBJ2-4; D gene unclear. Per the germline V gene, CDR1 is SGHDN and CDR2 is FVKESK. CDR3 length equals 12 residues. The germline V and J ends were trimmed by 6 bases and 6 bases, with 9 bases remaining between them. DNA of the CDR3: TGTGCCAGCAGTTATACCGGAAACATTCAGTACTTC. The encoded protein is CASSYTGNIQYF.

V usage is TRBV20-1 and J usage is TRBJ2-5, with a weak D call TRBD2 (5 bases). CDR1 and CDR2 from the germline V gene are DFQATT and SNEGSKA (reference sequence). The CDR3 has 15 amino acids. Trimming removed 4 bases from V and 7 bases from J, with 22 bases in between. In DNA, the CDR3 is TGCAGTGCTACCAGGACTGTACCCCCTGTAGGGACCCAGTACTTC. This sequence encodes CSATRTVPPVGTQYF.

The gene calls are TRBV20-1 and TRBJ2-7; 9 positions match TRBD2. Germline values: CDR1 DFQATT, CDR2 SNEGSKA (reference sequence). V dropped 3 bases and J dropped 3; count of bases not matched to a gene: 6. The CDR3 runs 14 residues. The DNA for the CDR3 is TGCAGTGCTAGTTATAGCGGGAGAGGCTACGAGCAGTACTTC. Amino acids: CSASYSGRGYEQYF.

The chain couples TRBV6-5 to TRBJ1-1; D unclear. CDR3 length: 14 amino acids. Germline V gene lookup returns CDR1 MNHEY and CDR2 SVGAGI. V was trimmed by 4 bases and J by 2 bases, leaving 11 bases between them. The CDR3 region is CASSSWGDNTEAFF. In nucleotides, the CDR3 is TGTGCCAGCAGTTCATGGGGAGATAACACTGAAGCTTTCTTT.

J is TRBJ2-1 and V is TRBV6-1; TRBD2 is a possible D gene (5 bases). Looked up from germline, CDR1 is MNHNS and CDR2 is SASEGT. The CDR3 has 14 residues. V was pared by 2 bases and J by 7 bases, with 12 bases between. The DNA for the CDR3 is TGTGCCAGCAGTGAACCCGGCCGGAGGAATGAGCAGTTCTTC. Protein: CASSEPGRRNEQFF.

The rearrangement uses TRBV29-1 and TRBJ2-7; the D is unclear. V dropped 3 bases and J dropped 2 bases, with 8 bases sitting between them. The CDR3 contains 12 residues. Germline-derived CDR1 and CDR2 are SQVTM and ANQGSEA. The CDR3 nucleotides read TGCAGCGTTGATGCTCTCACCTACGAGCAGTACTTC. It translates to CSVDALTYEQYF.

This clonotype has a handful of counts. This chain links TRBV20-1 with TRBJ2-3; D gene ambiguous. Germline V gives CDR1 DFQATT, CDR2 SNEGSKA (reference sequence). The length of the CDR3 is 13 residues. Trimming took off 7 bases at V and 1 base at J, with 12 bases between the two ends. The CDR3: CSVAGQGTDTQYF. CDR3 bases: TGCAGTGTGGCCGGCCAGGGCACAGATACGCAGTATTTT.

This clonotype turned up a few times. V is TRBV28 and J is TRBJ2-7; 7 bases match TRBD2. The CDR3 covers 12 residues. V was pared by 6 bases and J by 7 bases, with 6 bases of the junction left unmatched. CDR1 MDHEN and CDR2 SYDVKM come from the germline V gene. CDR3 amino acids: CASSLLAREQYF. The CDR3 DNA reads TGTGCCAGCAGCCTACTAGCGCGAGAGCAGTACTTC.

The chain carries TRBV20-1 and TRBJ2-2, with D maybe TRBD2 (6 bases). V shed 3 bases and J shed 7 bases, with 6 bases lying between them. Germline CDR1 and CDR2: DFQATT and SNEGSKA (reference sequence). The CDR3 loop spans 11 amino acids. CDR3 DNA sequence: TGCAGTGCTAGGGGGGGCGGGGAGCTGTTTTTT. Its protein product is CSARGGGELFF.